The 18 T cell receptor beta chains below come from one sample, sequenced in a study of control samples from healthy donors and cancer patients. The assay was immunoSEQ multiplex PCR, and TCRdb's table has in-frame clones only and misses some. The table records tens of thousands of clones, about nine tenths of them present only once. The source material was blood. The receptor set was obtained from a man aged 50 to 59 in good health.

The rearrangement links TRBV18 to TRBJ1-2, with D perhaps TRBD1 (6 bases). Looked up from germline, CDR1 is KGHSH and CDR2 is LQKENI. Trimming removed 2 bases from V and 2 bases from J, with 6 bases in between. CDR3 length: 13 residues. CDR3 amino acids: CASSPTGNYGYTF. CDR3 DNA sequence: TGTGCCAGCTCACCAACAGGGAACTATGGCTACACCTTC.

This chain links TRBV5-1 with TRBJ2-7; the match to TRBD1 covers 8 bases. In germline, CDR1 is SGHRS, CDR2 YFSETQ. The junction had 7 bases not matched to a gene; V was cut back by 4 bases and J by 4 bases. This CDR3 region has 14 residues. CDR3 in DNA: TGCGCCAGCAGCCTGGACAGGGATCGATACGAGCAGTACTTC. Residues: CASSLDRDRYEQYF.

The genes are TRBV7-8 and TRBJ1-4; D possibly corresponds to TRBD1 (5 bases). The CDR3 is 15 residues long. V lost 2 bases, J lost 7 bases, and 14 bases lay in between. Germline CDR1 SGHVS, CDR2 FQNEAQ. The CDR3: CASSLSGIGVEKLFF. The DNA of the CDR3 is TGTGCCAGCAGCTTATCAGGGATCGGGGTTGAAAAACTGTTTTTT.

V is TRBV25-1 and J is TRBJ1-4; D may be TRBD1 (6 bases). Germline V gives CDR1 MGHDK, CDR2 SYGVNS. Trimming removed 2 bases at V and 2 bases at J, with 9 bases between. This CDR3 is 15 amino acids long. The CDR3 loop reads CASSERGRTNEKLFF. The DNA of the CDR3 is TGTGCCAGCAGTGAAAGGGGGAGGACTAATGAAAAACTGTTTTTT.

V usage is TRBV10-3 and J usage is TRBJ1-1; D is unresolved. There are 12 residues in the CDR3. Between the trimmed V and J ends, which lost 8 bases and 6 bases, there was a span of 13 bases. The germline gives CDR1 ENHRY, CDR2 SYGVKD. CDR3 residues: CAIAGGRAEAFF. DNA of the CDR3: TGTGCCATCGCGGGTGGGAGGGCTGAAGCTTTCTTT.

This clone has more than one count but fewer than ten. CDR3 DNA: TGTGCCAGCAGGCCCTTGGGGCACGAGCAGTTCTTC. Residues: CASRPLGHEQFF. The V and J genes are TRBV12-3 or TRBV12-4 and TRBJ2-1, with D perhaps matching TRBD1 (5 bases). Trimming stripped 6 bases from V and 10 bases from J, with 13 bases between. The CDR3 consists of 12 residues.

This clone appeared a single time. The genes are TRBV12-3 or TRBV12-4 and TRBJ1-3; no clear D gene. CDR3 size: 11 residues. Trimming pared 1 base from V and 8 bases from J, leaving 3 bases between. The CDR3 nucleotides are TGTGCCAGCAGTTTAGTGGACACCATATATTTT. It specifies CASSLVDTIYF.

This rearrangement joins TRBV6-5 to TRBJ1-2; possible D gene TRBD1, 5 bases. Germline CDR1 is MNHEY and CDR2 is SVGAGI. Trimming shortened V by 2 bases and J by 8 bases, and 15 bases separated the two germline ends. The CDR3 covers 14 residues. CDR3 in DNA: TGTGCCAGCAGTTACCGGGGGACGATCGGCGGCTACACCTTC. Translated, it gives CASSYRGTIGGYTF.

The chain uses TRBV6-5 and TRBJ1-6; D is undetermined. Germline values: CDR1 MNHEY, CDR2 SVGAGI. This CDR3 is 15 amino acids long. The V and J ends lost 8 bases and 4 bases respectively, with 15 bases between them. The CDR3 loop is CASWGRTGYNSPLHF. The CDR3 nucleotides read TGTGCCAGCTGGGGTAGGACCGGTTATAATTCACCCCTCCACTTT.

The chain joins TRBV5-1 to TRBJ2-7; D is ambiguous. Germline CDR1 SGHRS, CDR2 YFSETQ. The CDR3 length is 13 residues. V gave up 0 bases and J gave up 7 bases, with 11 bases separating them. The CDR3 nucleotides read TGCGCCAGCAGCTTGGAGGCAGAGAGGGAGCAGTACTTC. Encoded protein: CASSLEAEREQYF.

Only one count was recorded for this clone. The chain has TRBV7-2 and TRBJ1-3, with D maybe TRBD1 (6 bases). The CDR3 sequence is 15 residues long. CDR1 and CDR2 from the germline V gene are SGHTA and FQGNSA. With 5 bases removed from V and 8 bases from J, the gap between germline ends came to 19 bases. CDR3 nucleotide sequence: TGTGCCAGCAGCGCCACAGGGAAGAGGGGATACACCATATATTTT. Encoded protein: CASSATGKRGYTIYF.

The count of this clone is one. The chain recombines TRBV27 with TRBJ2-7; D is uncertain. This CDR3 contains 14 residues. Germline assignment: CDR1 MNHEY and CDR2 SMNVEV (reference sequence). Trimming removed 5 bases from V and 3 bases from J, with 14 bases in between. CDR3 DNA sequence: TGTGCCAGCAGTCACCGCGAAGGGTACTACGAGCAGTACTTC. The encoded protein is CASSHREGYYEQYF.

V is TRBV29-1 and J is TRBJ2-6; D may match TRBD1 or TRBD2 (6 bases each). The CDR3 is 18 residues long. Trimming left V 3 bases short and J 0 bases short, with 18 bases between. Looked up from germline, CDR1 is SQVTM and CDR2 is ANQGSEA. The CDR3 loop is CSVDVLGGRRSGANVLTF. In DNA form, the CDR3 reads TGCAGCGTTGATGTCCTAGGGGGGCGTCGCTCTGGGGCCAACGTCCTGACTTTC. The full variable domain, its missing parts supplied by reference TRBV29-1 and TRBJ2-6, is SAVISQKPSRDICQRGTSLTIQCQVDSQVTMMFWYRQQPGQSLTLIATANQGSEATYESGFVIDKFPISRPNLTFSTLTVSNMSPEDSSIYLCSVDVLGGRRSGANVLTFGAGSRLTVL.

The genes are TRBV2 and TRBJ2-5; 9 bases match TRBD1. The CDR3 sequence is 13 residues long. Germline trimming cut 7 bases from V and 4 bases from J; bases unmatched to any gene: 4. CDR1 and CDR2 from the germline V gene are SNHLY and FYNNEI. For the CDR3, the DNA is TGTGCCAGCAACGGACAGGGGTTAGAGACCCAGTACTTC. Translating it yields CASNGQGLETQYF.

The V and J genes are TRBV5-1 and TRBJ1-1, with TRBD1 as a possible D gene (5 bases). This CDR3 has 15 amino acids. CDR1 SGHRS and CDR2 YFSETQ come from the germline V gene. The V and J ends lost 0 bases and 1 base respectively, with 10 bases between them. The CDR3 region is CASSLGQPRNTEAFF. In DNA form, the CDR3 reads TGCGCCAGCAGCTTGGGACAGCCCCGGAACACTGAAGCTTTCTTT.

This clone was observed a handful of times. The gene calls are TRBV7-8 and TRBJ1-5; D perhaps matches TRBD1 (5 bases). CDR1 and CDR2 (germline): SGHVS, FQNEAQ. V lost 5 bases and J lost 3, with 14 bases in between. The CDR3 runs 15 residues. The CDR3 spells CASSLGHSDNQPQHF. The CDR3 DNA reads TGTGCCAGCAGCCTAGGACACTCCGACAATCAGCCCCAGCATTTT.

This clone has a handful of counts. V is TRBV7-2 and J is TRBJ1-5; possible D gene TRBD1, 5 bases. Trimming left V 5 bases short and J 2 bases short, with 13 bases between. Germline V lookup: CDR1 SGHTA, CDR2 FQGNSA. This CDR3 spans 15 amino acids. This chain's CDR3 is CASSQGGVGNQPQHF. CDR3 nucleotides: TGTGCCAGCAGCCAGGGCGGCGTGGGCAATCAGCCCCAGCATTTT.

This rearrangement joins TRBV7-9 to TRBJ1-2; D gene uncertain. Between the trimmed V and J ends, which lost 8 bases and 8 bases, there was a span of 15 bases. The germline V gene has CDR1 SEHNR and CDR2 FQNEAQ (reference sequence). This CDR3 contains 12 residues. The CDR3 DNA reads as TGTGCCAGCTCTCCGGCGGCCAAAGGCTACACCTTC. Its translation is CASSPAAKGYTF.